Following are 21 T cell receptor beta chains from one sample sequenced in a study of shared clonotypes between healthy human individuals. Profiling relied on immunoSEQ multiplex PCR, and the TCRdb table lists in-frame clones only, not all of them. The table includes some 2,000,000 clones, about 95% detected once. The sample consisted of naive CD4+ T cells sorted from blood. Described subset: CD45RA+ positively selected. These receptors all come from a man aged 18 to 30 in good health.

On this clone: Other DNA variants within this sample encode the same CDR3. The gene calls are TRBV18 and TRBJ1-5; D remains ambiguous. The V gene's germline CDR1 is KGHSH and CDR2 LQKENI. Deletions cut 3 bases from V and 0 bases from J, with 6 bases between. The CDR3 extends over 14 amino acids. In DNA form, the CDR3 reads TGTGCCAGCTCACCTCTGGGTAGCAATCAGCCCCAGCATTTT. Its translation is CASSPLGSNQPQHF.

The CDR3, as DNA: TGTGCCAGCAGCAAAGTCCCCACCCCAAAGCAGGGAGGAAACAGCTCCTATAATTCACCCCTCCACTTT. It is translated as CASSKVPTPKQGGNSSYNSPLHF. The chain employs TRBV21-1 and TRBJ1-6. TRBV21-1 is tagged as a pseudogene. CDR3 length: 23 residues.

This clone was observed once. The chain combines TRBV19 with TRBJ2-7, with D possibly TRBD2 on 5 matching bases. In germline, CDR1 is LNHDA, CDR2 SQIVND (reference sequence). The V gene lost 6 bases and the J gene lost 3 bases, with 12 bases spanning the gap. The CDR3 contains 13 residues. The CDR3 is CASRDSRLYEQYF. The CDR3 bases are TGTGCCAGTAGGGACTCAAGGCTCTACGAGCAGTACTTC.

The V call is TRBV27, the J call TRBJ2-3, with 7 bases that match TRBD2. The CDR3 has 15 amino acids. The ends lost 3 bases at V and 8 bases at J; junction bases unmatched: 11. Germline V gene lookup returns CDR1 MNHEY and CDR2 SMNVEV (reference sequence). CDR3 region: CASSFGASGAGTQYF. CDR3 coding DNA: TGTGCCAGCAGTTTCGGGGCTAGCGGTGCGGGTACGCAGTATTTT.

Notes on this clone: The same CDR3 arises from other DNA sequences in this sample as well. The chain carries TRBV5-1 and TRBJ1-2; 7 nucleotides match TRBD1. CDR3 length equals 14 residues. V trimming: 0 bases; J trimming: 3 bases; junction bases outside the gene matches: 2. The germline CDR1 and CDR2 sequences are SGHRS and YFSETQ. CDR3 bases: TGCGCCAGCAGCTTGGGGGGGACAGACTATGGCTACACCTTC. Its translation is CASSLGGTDYGYTF.

V usage is TRBV7-2 and J usage is TRBJ2-7; 7 bases are shared with TRBD2. Germline-derived CDR1 and CDR2 are SGHTA and FQGNSA. V shed 3 bases, J shed 6 bases, and the junction held 8 bases outside the gene matches. This CDR3 is built from 14 residues. CDR3 residues: CASSFGTPGGEQYF. DNA of the CDR3: TGTGCCAGCAGCTTTGGGACCCCGGGGGGCGAGCAGTACTTC.

The chain joins TRBV7-9 to TRBJ2-1; D possibly corresponds to TRBD1 (6 bases). The CDR3 sequence is 12 residues long. Germline CDR1 and CDR2: SEHNR and FQNEAQ (reference sequence). V lost 5 bases and J 7 bases, leaving 9 bases between the germline ends. The CDR3 here is CASSPGQNEQFF. CDR3 DNA sequence: TGTGCCAGCAGCCCCGGACAGAATGAGCAGTTCTTC.

CDR3 sequence (DNA): TGTGCCAGCAGCTGGGGACAGAACACTGAAGCTTTCTTT. Its translation is CASSWGQNTEAFF. The chain carries TRBV7-2 and TRBJ1-1; maybe TRBD1 (6 bases). The CDR3 totals 13 residues. Trimming pared 4 bases from V and 1 base from J, leaving 7 bases between. Germline-derived CDR1 and CDR2 are SGHTA and FQGNSA.

The chain carries TRBV18 and TRBJ1-2, with D tentatively TRBD1 (5 bases). V was clipped by 5 bases and J by 2 bases, with 15 bases between them. Germline V gives CDR1 KGHSH, CDR2 LQKENI. CDR3 length: 15 residues. Here the CDR3 DNA reads TGTGCCAGCTCATCAGTCCGGGACCTCAACTATGGCTACACCTTC. Translating gives CASSSVRDLNYGYTF.

The chain has TRBV5-1 and TRBJ2-7; D possibly corresponds to TRBD2 (5 bases). The CDR3 sequence is 15 residues long. Germline CDR1 reads SGHRS; CDR2 reads YFSETQ. The V and J ends lost 1 base and 0 bases respectively, with 11 bases between them. The CDR3 protein is CASSLLAGPSYEQYF. CDR3 nucleotides: TGCGCCAGCAGCTTGCTGGCGGGCCCCTCCTACGAGCAGTACTTC.

The chain carries TRBV6-6 and TRBJ1-6; 8 nucleotides match TRBD1. This CDR3 is 14 amino acids long. Germline V CDR1 and CDR2: MNHNY, SVGAGI (reference sequence). The V and J ends lost 6 bases and 5 bases, in that order; junction bases with no gene match: 3. CDR3 sequence: CASRGQGNNSPLHF. The CDR3 region has the DNA TGTGCCAGCAGAGGACAGGGTAATAATTCACCCCTCCACTTT.

This clone was detected only once. V gene TRBV4-3 combines with J gene TRBJ2-3; a weak D match, TRBD2 (6 bases). Germline V CDR1 and CDR2: LGHNA, YSLEER. The V end was cut by 5 bases, the J end by 10 bases, with 10 bases between. CDR3 length: 11 residues. The CDR3: CASSNTGAQYF. In DNA, the CDR3 is TGCGCCAGCAGCAACACGGGGGCGCAGTATTTT.

About this clone: A much larger clone lies a single base off, so this may be a read error. The sample has other DNA sequences that encode this CDR3 too. This chain joins TRBV6-5 and TRBJ2-3; D is uncertain. V was cut by 8 bases and J by 2 bases, with 5 bases left in between. This CDR3 region has 11 residues. The germline gives CDR1 MNHEY, CDR2 SVGAGI. The CDR3, as DNA: TGTGCCAGCGGCTCCACAGATACGCAGTATTTT. Its protein is CASGSTDTQYF.

The J gene is TRBJ2-3, the V gene TRBV30; 11 bases align to TRBD2. In germline, CDR1 is GTSNPN, CDR2 SVGIG (reference sequence). This CDR3 comprises 15 residues. With V trimmed by 2 bases and J by 5 bases, 6 bases remained unmatched. CDR3 DNA: TGTGCCTGGAGTACTAGCGGGAGAAGGGTAGATACGCAGTATTTT. It translates to CAWSTSGRRVDTQYF.

The rearrangement links TRBV5-4 to TRBJ2-1; D is uncertain. CDR1 is SGHNT, CDR2 YYREEE, per germline (reference sequence). V was trimmed by 1 base and J by 9 bases, leaving 17 bases between them. The CDR3 covers 15 residues. CDR3 amino acids: CASSLPAVLGSEQFF. The CDR3 DNA is TGTGCCAGCAGCTTGCCTGCGGTCTTAGGCAGTGAGCAGTTCTTC.

This clone was counted many times. This chain uses TRBV6-5 with TRBJ1-1; 9 bases align to TRBD1. Unmatched junction bases numbered 9, after V lost 6 bases and J lost 4 bases. Per the germline V gene, CDR1 is MNHEY and CDR2 is SVGAGI. CDR3 length equals 15 residues. The CDR3 loop reads CASSPGDRDGTEAFF. In DNA, the CDR3 is TGTGCCAGCAGCCCCGGGGACAGGGATGGCACTGAAGCTTTCTTT.

The chain couples TRBV10-2 to TRBJ1-1; D possibly corresponds to TRBD1 (6 bases). Trimming left V 3 bases short and J 1 base short, with 12 bases between. Germline CDR1 is WSHSY and CDR2 is SAAADI. The CDR3 length is 15 residues. CDR3 amino acids: CASSDIGGENTEAFF. The CDR3 nucleotides are TGCGCCAGCAGTGATATCGGGGGCGAGAACACTGAAGCTTTCTTT.

This clone appeared a single time. The J gene is TRBJ2-7, the V gene TRBV7-9; TRBD1 matches at 7 bases. CDR1 SEHNR and CDR2 FQNEAQ come from the germline V gene (reference sequence). The V and J ends lost 5 bases and 6 bases, in that order; junction bases with no gene match: 10. This CDR3 has 14 residues. The CDR3 here is CASSLTGDVGEQYF. As DNA, the CDR3 is TGTGCCAGCAGCCTTACAGGGGATGTCGGCGAGCAGTACTTC.

CDR3 coding DNA: TGCGCCAGCAGCTTCCCGAGCGGGGAAGATACGCAGTATTTT. It yields the protein CASSFPSGEDTQYF. The chain is built from TRBV5-1 and TRBJ2-3, with 7 bases matching TRBD2. This CDR3 has 14 amino acids. V dropped 2 bases and J dropped 5; count of bases not matched to a gene: 5. Germline CDR1 and CDR2: SGHRS and YFSETQ.

This clone is a singleton in its sample. This chain links TRBV4-1 with TRBJ1-2, with 9 nucleotides matching TRBD1. Losses at the gene ends were 4 bases for V and 1 base for J; bases not matched to a gene: 4. There are 15 residues in the CDR3. Germline lookup yields CDR1 MGHRA and CDR2 YSYEKL. CDR3 nucleotide sequence: TGCGCCAGCAGCCCAGGGACAGGGTTTAACTATGGCTACACCTTC. It specifies CASSPGTGFNYGYTF.

Notes on this clone: It may be a read error: a sequence one base away is much more abundant. This specimen includes other DNA sequences encoding the same CDR3. This chain connects TRBV11-2 to TRBJ2-5; D is undetermined. CDR3 length: 11 amino acids. V was pared by 1 base and J by 5 bases, with 2 bases between. Germline-derived CDR1 and CDR2 are SGHAT and FQNNGV. CDR3 residues: CASSLVETQYF. CDR3 bases: TGTGCCAGCAGCTTAGTGGAGACCCAGTACTTC.